Detailed here is one T cell receptor (beta chain). This record comes from a study of T cell changes during pregnancy in multiple sclerosis. TCRdb's copy holds only in-frame clones and misses some; the assay was immunoSEQ multiplex PCR. Seen here are around 65,000 clones, 90% observed once, and the top ten hold 2.5% to 4%. The origin of this receptor is a female donor in good health, enrolled as a control in a pregnancy study. The specimen was peripheral blood, collected in the first trimester of pregnancy.

CDR3 sequence reads: CASSLTEDSYEQYF. The CDR3 DNA sequence: TGCGCCAGCAGCCTGACGGAGGATTCCTACGAGCAGTACTTC. V gene TRBV4-3 combines with J gene TRBJ2-7; D is perhaps TRBD2 (5 bases). The length of the CDR3 is 14 residues. Germline CDR1 and CDR2: LGHNA and YSLEER. Trimming took 4 bases from V and 1 from J, leaving 11 bases between them.